The entry below describes one T cell receptor (beta chain). Its cognate antigen is unknown. The data belong to a study of beta chain features in type 1 diabetes. Study background: Across every sample, about 100 million sorted cells were examined in total. Findings and caveats of the study: A PCR bias possibly favoring shorter templates would apply equally to patients and controls. Moderately but significantly shorter TCRB CDR3s were found in Type 1 diabetes patients in all four CD4+ subsets.

The J segment lost 6 bases and the V segment lost 0 bases, leaving 6 bases of the junction unmatched. Germline CDR1 and CDR2: MNHNY and SVGAGI (reference sequence). The CDR3 consists of 16 residues. The authors reverse transcribed all of the isolated RNA, so sequencing captured expressed TCRB transcripts. Assay: immunoSEQ multiplex PCR; the TCRdb copy retains only in-frame clones and omits some. This sample yields nearly 250,000 clones, of which roughly 13% are seen a single time; around 0.03% belongs to the top ten. The sample was naive CD4+ T cells from blood. This sequence joins TRBV6-6 and TRBJ2-5; 11 nucleotides line up with TRBD1. The clonotype originates from a woman aged 35 to 49 in good health. CDR3 nucleotide sequence: TGTGCCAGCAGTTACTCGGGGGACAGGGGGACGAAGACCCAGTACTTC. It is translated as CASSYSGDRGTKTQYF.